This TCR beta chain was sequenced during a study of shared clonotypes between healthy human individuals. Study-wide context: Donors had three CD4 naive, three CD4 memory, two CD8 naive and one CD8 memory plate apiece. Findings of the study overall: The generation probabilities recorded for non-shared clonotypes fell below those of clonotypes shared by all four donors.

The CDR3 is made up of 17 amino acids. V lost 1 base to trimming and J lost 0 bases, with 16 bases between them. Germline V gene sequence: CDR1 SGHNT, CDR2 YYREEE (reference sequence). Partitioning of CD4+ cells yielded a CD45RA+ naive subset and a CD45RA-negative memory subset. Genomic DNA of every subset was divided equally among multiple immunoSEQ plates. Here immunoSEQ multiplex PCR was the method, and the copy in TCRdb shows in-frame clones only, minus some. The sample records roughly 1,600,000 clones, approximately 98.5% being singletons. This clone is a singleton in its sample. The antigen is not known.

The specimen was naive CD4+ T cells sorted from blood. As to subset: CD45RA+ positively selected. This TCR came from a man aged 25 to 40 in good health. The chain has TRBV5-4 and TRBJ1-1; no reliable D call. For the CDR3, the DNA is TGTGCCAGCAGCTTGAACCCCGGACGTTATCTGAACACTGAAGCTTTCTTT. The encoded protein is CASSLNPGRYLNTEAFF.